This T cell receptor (beta chain) was found in a study of T cells expressing NK-cell markers. Study-wide background: The study drew TCR beta repertoires from sorted CD3+CD56+NKG2C+, CD3+CD56+NKG2C- and CD3+CD56-NKG2C+ T cells.

Turning to this clonotype: Its antigen is currently unknown.

One entry per CDR3 protein, without DNA, is what TCRdb gives after re-calling the 5' RACE reads. The listing contains about 550,000 distinct CDR3 sequences. Points from the study as a whole: The leading position in the CD3+CD56-NKG2C+ fraction of a handful of donors also went to these clonotypes. In about 6 donors, dominant NKG2C+ clonotypes were roughly 1.0-7.0% of CD8+ T cells.

This receptor was taken from a young man in good health. The sample comprised blood T cells: a sorted CD56 or NKG2C T cell subset, CD4+ or CD8+ T cells, or bulk PBMC T cells (not recorded which).

CDR3 residues: CSGRRHQGDTQYF. The chain is built from TRBV29-1 and TRBJ2-3; with no DNA, the TCRdb D assignment of TRBD1 cannot be verified. The V gene's germline CDR1 is SQVTM and CDR2 ANQGSEA. The CDR3 is made up of 13 amino acids.